These T cell receptor beta chains were read from a single sample in a study of regulatory T cells in long-lasting Graves disease. Using its own MiXCR run on the multiplex PCR reads, TCRdb lists one record per CDR3 protein. This repertoire shows 370,000 or so distinct CDR3 sequences, 15% to 20% found once; its top ten account for around 21%. The same sample was also studied in work on T cells in Graves' hyperthyroidism and ophthalmopathy.

The sample was peripheral blood mononuclear cells (PBMCs), taken at new diagnosis, from a patient treated with antithyroid drugs. Receptors were obtained from a woman between 18 and 30 years old with Graves disease. The CDR3 runs from the conserved cysteine through the conserved F or W. The D gene is left open where the match is weak. Not every row has a clone size; where given, it reads once, few, many or a size class.

D gene	V gene	J gene	clone size	CDR3 DNA	CDR3 protein
-	TRBV5-4	TRBJ2-7	-	TGTGCCAGCAGCTTTGACAGGGAGGCCCTCTACGAGCAGTACTTC	CASSFDREALYEQYF
-	TRBV20-1	TRBJ2-5	many	TGCAGTGCTAGATCGGACTGGGGACAAGAGACCCAGTACTTC	CSARSDWGQETQYF
TRBD2	TRBV20-1	TRBJ2-7	few	TGCAGTGCTTTAGCGGGGGGGCTAAACGAGCAGTACTTC	CSALAGGLNEQYF
-	TRBV5-8	TRBJ2-1	few	TGTGCCAGCAGCTTGTGGGGGAGCCAGGAGCAGTTCTTC	CASSLWGSQEQFF
-	TRBV5-1	TRBJ2-7	many	TGCGCCAGCAGCGGCGGGGGGACAGGATGGCGGGACGAGCAGTACTTC	CASSGGGTGWRDEQYF
-	TRBV19	TRBJ1-2	few	TGTGCCAGTAGCCAAGACGGAACGTATGGCTACACCTTC	CASSQDGTYGYTF
TRBD2	TRBV20-1	TRBJ2-1	many	TGCAGTGCTTCTTGGGGGGGGGAGGTCAATGAGCAGTTCTTC	CSASWGGEVNEQFF
-	TRBV7-9	TRBJ2-3	few	TGTGCCAGCAGCTCGGGACACCTCACAGATACGCAGTATTTT	CASSSGHLTDTQYF
TRBD1	TRBV20-1	TRBJ1-2	-	TGCAGTGCTAGAGATCTTGAGGGGGCCTATGGCTACACCTTC	CSARDLEGAYGYTF
-	TRBV6-1	TRBJ1-2	few	TGTGCCAGCAGTGAATCGTGGGGGGACTATGGCTACACCTTC	CASSESWGDYGYTF
-	TRBV19	TRBJ2-6	few	TGTGCCACCACGCCGACGAGGGACGGTGTGATCTCTGGGGCCAACGTCCTGACTTTC	CATTPTRDGVISGANVLTF